The sequence of this T cell receptor beta chain was determined in a study of blood T cells in healthy people across ages. The study's findings and limits: Per million T cells, TCR beta diversity dropped roughly linearly as age increased.

Germline CDR1 and CDR2: DFQATT and SNEGSKA (reference sequence). J gave up 0 bases and V 7 bases, and 13 bases lay outside the gene matches. The CDR3 length is 19 residues. Primers used in a second PCR of roughly 6 to 12 cycles were a sample-barcoded 5' primer and a J-beta primer mix. In TCRdb, the 5' RACE reads were re-called with MiXCR into one record per CDR3 protein. The table lists about 1,600,000 distinct CDR3 sequences, 35% to 45% of them singletons, with roughly 7.7% in the top ten. Remarks on this clonotype: The antigen remains undetermined.

The chain employs TRBV20-1 and TRBJ2-1, with 15 bases lining up with TRBD2. The TCR comes from a young woman in good health. Material: blood. The CDR3 protein is CSVSPGLAGGDSSYNEQFF. CDR3 in DNA: TGCAGTGTTTCCCCGGGACTAGCGGGAGGAGACTCCTCCTACAATGAGCAGTTCTTC.